This T cell receptor beta chain was captured in a study of T cell responses to AZD1222 COVID-19 vaccine. Study-level information: Combined were second doses at about 4 or about 12 weeks.

The CDR3 is 14 residues long. V lost 1 base and J 4 bases, leaving 11 bases between the germline ends. CDR1 and CDR2 from the germline V gene are SGDLS and YYNGEE. Generated by immunoSEQ multiplex PCR, the TCRdb table keeps only in-frame clones and is missing some. Of roughly 80,000 clones detected, more than 75% appear once; the ten largest clones hold approximately 4.5%. Overall study results and limits: Among AZD1222 vaccinees, only six were seropositive at baseline.

This clone has only one observation. Antigen specificity is unknown. The sequence derives from an adult in good health. J is TRBJ1-1 and V is TRBV9, with D tentatively TRBD1 (6 bases). The starting material was peripheral blood, obtained on day 0 of AZD1222 vaccination. The CDR3 DNA is TGTGCCAGCAGCGTAAGGGGGGAGGGCACTGAAGCTTTCTTT. This gives the protein CASSVRGEGTEAFF.